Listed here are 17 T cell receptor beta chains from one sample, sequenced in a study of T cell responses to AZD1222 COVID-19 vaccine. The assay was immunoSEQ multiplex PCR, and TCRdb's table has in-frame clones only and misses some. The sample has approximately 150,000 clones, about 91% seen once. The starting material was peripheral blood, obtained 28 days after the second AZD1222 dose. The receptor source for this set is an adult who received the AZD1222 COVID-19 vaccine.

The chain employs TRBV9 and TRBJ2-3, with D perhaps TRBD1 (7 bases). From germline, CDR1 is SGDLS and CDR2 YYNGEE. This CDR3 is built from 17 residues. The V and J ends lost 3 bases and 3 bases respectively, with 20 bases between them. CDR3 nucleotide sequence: TGTGCCAGCAGCGAGTCCCCAGGGGGGCCTATTACAGATACGCAGTATTTT. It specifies CASSESPGGPITDTQYF.

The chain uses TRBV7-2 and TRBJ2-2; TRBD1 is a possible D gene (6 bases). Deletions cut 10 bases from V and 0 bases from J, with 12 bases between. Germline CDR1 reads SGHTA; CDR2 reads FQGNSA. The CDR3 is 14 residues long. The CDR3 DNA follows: TGTGCCACCGACAGGATCTCGAACACCGGGGAGCTGTTTTTT. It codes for CATDRISNTGELFF.

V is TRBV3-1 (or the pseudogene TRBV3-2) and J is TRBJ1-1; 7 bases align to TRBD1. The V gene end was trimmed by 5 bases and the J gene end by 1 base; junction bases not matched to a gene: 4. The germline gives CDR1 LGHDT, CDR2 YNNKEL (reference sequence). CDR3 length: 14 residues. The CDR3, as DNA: TGTGCCAGCAGCGCGGGACAGACGAACACTGAAGCTTTCTTT. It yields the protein CASSAGQTNTEAFF.

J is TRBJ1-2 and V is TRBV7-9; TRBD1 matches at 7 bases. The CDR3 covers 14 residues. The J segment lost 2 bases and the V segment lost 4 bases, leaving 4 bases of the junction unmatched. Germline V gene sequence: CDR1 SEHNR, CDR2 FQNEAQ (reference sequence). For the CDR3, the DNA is TGTGCCAGCAGCTCCTCGACAGGGAACTATGGCTACACCTTC. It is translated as CASSSSTGNYGYTF. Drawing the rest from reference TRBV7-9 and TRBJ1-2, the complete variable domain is DTGVSQNPRHKITKRGQNVTFRCDPISEHNRLYWYRQTLGQGPEFLTYFQNEAQLEKSRLLSDRFSAERPKGSFSTLEIQRTEQGDSAMYLCASSSSTGNYGYTFGSGTRLTVV.

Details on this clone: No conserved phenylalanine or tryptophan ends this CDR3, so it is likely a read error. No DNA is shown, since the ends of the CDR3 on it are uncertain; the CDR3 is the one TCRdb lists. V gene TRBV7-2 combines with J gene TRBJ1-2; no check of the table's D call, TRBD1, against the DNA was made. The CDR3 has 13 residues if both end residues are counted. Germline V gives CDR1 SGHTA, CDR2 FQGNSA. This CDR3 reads CASSLESRDRPVV.

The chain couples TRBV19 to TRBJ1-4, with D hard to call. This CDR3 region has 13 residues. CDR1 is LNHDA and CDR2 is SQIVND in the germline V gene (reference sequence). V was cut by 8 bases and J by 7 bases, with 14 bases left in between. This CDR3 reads CASSLQRTEKLFF. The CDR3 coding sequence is TGTGCCAGTTCCCTACAGAGGACTGAAAAACTGTTTTTT.

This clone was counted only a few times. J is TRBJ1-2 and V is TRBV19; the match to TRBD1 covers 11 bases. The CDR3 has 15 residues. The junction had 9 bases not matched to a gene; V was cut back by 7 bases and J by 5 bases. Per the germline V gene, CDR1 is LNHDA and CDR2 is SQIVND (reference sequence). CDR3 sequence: CASTPGTGGLYGYTF. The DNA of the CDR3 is TGTGCCAGTACCCCCGGGACAGGGGGGTTATATGGCTACACCTTC. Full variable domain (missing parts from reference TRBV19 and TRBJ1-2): DGGITQSPKYLFRKEGQNVTLSCEQNLNHDAMYWYRQDPGQGLRLIYYSQIVNDFQKGDIAEGYSVSREKKESFPLTVTSAQKNPTAFYLCASTPGTGGLYGYTFGSGTRLTVV.

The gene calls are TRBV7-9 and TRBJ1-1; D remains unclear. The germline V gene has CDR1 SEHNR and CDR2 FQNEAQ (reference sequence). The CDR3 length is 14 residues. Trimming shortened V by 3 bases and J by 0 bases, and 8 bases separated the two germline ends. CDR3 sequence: CASSFGLMNTEAFF. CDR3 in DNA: TGTGCCAGCAGCTTTGGACTGATGAACACTGAAGCTTTCTTT. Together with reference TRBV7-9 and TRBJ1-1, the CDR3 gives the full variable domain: DTGVSQNPRHKITKRGQNVTFRCDPISEHNRLYWYRQTLGQGPEFLTYFQNEAQLEKSRLLSDRFSAERPKGSFSTLEIQRTEQGDSAMYLCASSFGLMNTEAFFGQGTRLTVV.

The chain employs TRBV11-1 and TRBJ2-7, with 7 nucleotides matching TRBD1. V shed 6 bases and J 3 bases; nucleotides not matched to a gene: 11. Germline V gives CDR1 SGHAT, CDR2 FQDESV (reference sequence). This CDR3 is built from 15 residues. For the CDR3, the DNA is TGTGCCAGCAGTCAGAGTAGGGGGCCTGGCTACGAGCAGTACTTC. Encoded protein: CASSQSRGPGYEQYF.

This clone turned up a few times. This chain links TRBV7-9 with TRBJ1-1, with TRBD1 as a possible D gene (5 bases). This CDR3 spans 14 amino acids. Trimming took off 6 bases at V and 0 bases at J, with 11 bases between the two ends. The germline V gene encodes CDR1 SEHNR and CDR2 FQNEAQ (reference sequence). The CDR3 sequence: CASRIGTVNTEAFF. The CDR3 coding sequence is TGTGCCAGCAGGATTGGGACGGTGAACACTGAAGCTTTCTTT. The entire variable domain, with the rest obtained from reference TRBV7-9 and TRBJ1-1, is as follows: DTGVSQNPRHKITKRGQNVTFRCDPISEHNRLYWYRQTLGQGPEFLTYFQNEAQLEKSRLLSDRFSAERPKGSFSTLEIQRTEQGDSAMYLCASRIGTVNTEAFFGQGTRLTVV.

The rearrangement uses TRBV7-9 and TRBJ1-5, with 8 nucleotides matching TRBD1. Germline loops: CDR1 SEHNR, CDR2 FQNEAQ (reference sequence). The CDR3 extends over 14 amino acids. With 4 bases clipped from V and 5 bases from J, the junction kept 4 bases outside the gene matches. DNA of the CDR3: TGTGCCAGCAGCTCGACAGGGGCATATCAGCCCCAGCATTTT. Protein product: CASSSTGAYQPQHF. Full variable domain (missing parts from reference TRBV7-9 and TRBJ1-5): DTGVSQNPRHKITKRGQNVTFRCDPISEHNRLYWYRQTLGQGPEFLTYFQNEAQLEKSRLLSDRFSAERPKGSFSTLEIQRTEQGDSAMYLCASSSTGAYQPQHFGDGTRLSIL.

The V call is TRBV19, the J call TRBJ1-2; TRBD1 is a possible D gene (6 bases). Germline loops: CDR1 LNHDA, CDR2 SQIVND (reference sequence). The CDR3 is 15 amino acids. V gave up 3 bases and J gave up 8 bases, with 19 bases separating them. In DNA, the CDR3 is TGTGCCAGTAGTATCAGGGGTTCCGCGGCGCGAGGCTACACCTTC. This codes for CASSIRGSAARGYTF.

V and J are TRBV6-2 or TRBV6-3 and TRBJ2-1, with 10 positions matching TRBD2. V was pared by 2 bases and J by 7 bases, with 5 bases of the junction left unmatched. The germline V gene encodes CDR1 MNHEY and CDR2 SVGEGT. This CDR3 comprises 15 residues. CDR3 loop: CASSYLAGDGNEQFF. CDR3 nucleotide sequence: TGTGCCAGCAGTTACCTAGCGGGGGACGGAAATGAGCAGTTCTTC.

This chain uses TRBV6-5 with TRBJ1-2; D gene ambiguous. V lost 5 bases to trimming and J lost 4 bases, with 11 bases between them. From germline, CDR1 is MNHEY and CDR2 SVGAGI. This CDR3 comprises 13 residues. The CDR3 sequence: CASSPREGYGYTF. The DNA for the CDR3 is TGTGCCAGCAGTCCTAGGGAGGGCTATGGCTACACCTTC.

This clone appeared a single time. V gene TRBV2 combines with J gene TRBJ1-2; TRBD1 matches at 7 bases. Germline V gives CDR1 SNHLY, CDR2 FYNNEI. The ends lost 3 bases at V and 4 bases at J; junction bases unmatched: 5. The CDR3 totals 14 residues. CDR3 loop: CASSEDRFSYGYTF. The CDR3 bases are TGTGCCAGCAGTGAGGACAGGTTTAGCTATGGCTACACCTTC.

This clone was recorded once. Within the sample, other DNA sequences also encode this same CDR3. The CDR3 here is CASSLNYGYTF. The CDR3 bases are TGTGCCAGCAGCCTTAACTATGGCTACACCTTC. The rearrangement uses TRBV28 and TRBJ1-2; D remains unclear. Germline V gives CDR1 MDHEN, CDR2 SYDVKM. The CDR3 runs 11 residues. Trimming stripped 6 bases from V and 1 base from J, with 3 bases between.

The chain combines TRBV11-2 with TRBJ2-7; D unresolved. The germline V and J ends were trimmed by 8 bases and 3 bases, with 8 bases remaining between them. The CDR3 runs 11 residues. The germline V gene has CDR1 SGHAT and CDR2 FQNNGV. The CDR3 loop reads CASGNLYEQYF. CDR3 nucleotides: TGTGCCAGCGGAAACCTCTACGAGCAGTACTTC.